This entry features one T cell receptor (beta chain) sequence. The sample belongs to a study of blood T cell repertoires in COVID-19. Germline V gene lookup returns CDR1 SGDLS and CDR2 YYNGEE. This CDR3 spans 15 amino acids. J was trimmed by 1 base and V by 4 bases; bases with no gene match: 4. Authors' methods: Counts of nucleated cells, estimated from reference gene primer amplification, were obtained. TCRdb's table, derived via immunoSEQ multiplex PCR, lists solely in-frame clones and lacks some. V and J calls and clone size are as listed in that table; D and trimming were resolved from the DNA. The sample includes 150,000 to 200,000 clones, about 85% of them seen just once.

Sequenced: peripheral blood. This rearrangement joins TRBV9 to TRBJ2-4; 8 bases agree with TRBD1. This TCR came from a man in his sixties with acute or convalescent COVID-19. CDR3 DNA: TGTGCCAGCAGCCCCTGGACAGGGGCCAAAAACATTCAGTACTTC. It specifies CASSPWTGAKNIQYF.